This TCR beta chain was obtained from a study of a mutant IDH1 vaccine in newly diagnosed glioma. Across the study: Those enrolled had earlier been treated with radiotherapy, temozolomide, or both, mostly both. Whole-study results and caveats: Pseudoprogression appears to have had no connection to changes in top peripheral T cell clonotypes.

The V end was cut by 0 bases, the J end by 2 bases, with 13 bases between. Germline V CDR1 and CDR2: LGHNA, YNFKEQ. This CDR3 comprises 17 residues. The method was immunoSEQ multiplex PCR; TCRdb's version includes in-frame clones alone and lacks a portion of them. Of roughly 30,000 clones listed, roughly 80% are singletons. Note on this clone: Its target is unknown.

This sample's time point: week 23, last vaccination. Doses of 300 ug of mutant IDH1 20-mer peptide were given with topical imiquimod. This sequence was found in a woman in her twenties or thirties with glioma. The V call is TRBV4-2, the J call TRBJ2-2; D is possibly TRBD2 (7 bases). Material: PBMCs, obtained from a glioma patient whose treatment included an IDH1 peptide vaccine. The CDR3 here is CASSQDRGGGNTGELFF. In DNA form, the CDR3 reads TGTGCCAGCAGCCAAGACAGGGGCGGGGGAAACACCGGGGAGCTGTTTTTT.